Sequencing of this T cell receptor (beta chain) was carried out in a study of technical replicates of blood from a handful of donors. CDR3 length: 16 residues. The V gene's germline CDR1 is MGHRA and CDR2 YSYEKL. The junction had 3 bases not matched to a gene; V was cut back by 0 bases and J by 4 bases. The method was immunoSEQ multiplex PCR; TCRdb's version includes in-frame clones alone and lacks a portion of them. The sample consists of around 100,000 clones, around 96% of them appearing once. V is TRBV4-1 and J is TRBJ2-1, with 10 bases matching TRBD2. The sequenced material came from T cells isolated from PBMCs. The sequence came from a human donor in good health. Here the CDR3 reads CASSQEWTSGYNEQFF. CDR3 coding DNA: TGCGCCAGCAGCCAAGAATGGACTAGCGGATACAATGAGCAGTTCTTC.